This is a list of T cell receptor beta chains from one sample in a study of T-cell reconstitution after alpha-beta-depleted transplantation in children. TCRdb passed the PCR reads through MiXCR, listing each CDR3 protein once. Altogether a few hundred thousand distinct CDR3 sequences are present, approximately 7% being singletons, with the ten largest covering about 5.5%. The sequences come from PBMCs, collected before TCRalphabeta/CD19-depleted stem cell transplant. Every receptor here comes from a boy aged 2 to 10 with acute lymphoblastic leukemia, due to receive a stem cell transplant. CDR3s include the opening cysteine and the closing phenylalanine or tryptophan. The order of the fields is CDR3 DNA, CDR3 protein, clone size, J gene, CDR3 length, V gene, D gene. The D gene is left open where the match is weak. Only part of the rows carry a size: once, few, many, or a class if the clone is expanded.

cdr3_nt: TGCGCCAGCAGCCAAGATTACGGGGGGGCCAACGTCCTGACTTTC
cdr3_aa: CASSQDYGGANVLTF
clone_size: few
j_call: TRBJ2-6
cdr3_length: 15
v_call: TRBV4-1
d_call: .

cdr3_nt: TGTGCCAGCATCCCAGACTCGGGGCGAGTGGGGGATACGCAGTATTTT
cdr3_aa: CASIPDSGRVGDTQYF
clone_size: .
j_call: TRBJ2-3
cdr3_length: 16
v_call: TRBV7-2
d_call: .

cdr3_nt: TGCAGCGTTGAATCAGGGTTCGCGACCGGGGAGACCCAGTACTTC
cdr3_aa: CSVESGFATGETQYF
clone_size: few
j_call: TRBJ2-5
cdr3_length: 15
v_call: TRBV29-1
d_call: .

cdr3_nt: TGCGCCAGCACTGGAGCTAGCGGGGGGAGGGAGCAGTTCTTC
cdr3_aa: CASTGASGGREQFF
clone_size: few
j_call: TRBJ2-1
cdr3_length: 14
v_call: TRBV5-1
d_call: TRBD2

cdr3_nt: TGCAGTGCTAGAGACCCTCGGGGGGGAGGGTACGAGCAGTACTTC
cdr3_aa: CSARDPRGGGYEQYF
clone_size: .
j_call: TRBJ2-7
cdr3_length: 15
v_call: TRBV20-1
d_call: TRBD2

cdr3_nt: TGTGCCAGCAGTTTAGGGACTTCCACGCAGTATTTT
cdr3_aa: CASSLGTSTQYF
clone_size: many
j_call: TRBJ2-3
cdr3_length: 12
v_call: TRBV12-3/TRBV12-4
d_call: .

cdr3_nt: TGTGCCAGCAGTGCCGTCCGGGAGGCGAACACTGAAGCTTTCTTT
cdr3_aa: CASSAVREANTEAFF
clone_size: few
j_call: TRBJ1-1
cdr3_length: 15
v_call: TRBV2
d_call: .

cdr3_nt: TGTGCCAGCAGCAGAGAAGACGGTCAACCCACAGATACGCAGTATTTT
cdr3_aa: CASSREDGQPTDTQYF
clone_size: many
j_call: TRBJ2-3
cdr3_length: 16
v_call: TRBV7-8
d_call: .

cdr3_nt: TGTGCCTGGCAACCCCACCAATCCGGGACTAGCGGTGATACGCAGTATTTT
cdr3_aa: CAWQPHQSGTSGDTQYF
clone_size: .
j_call: TRBJ2-3
cdr3_length: 17
v_call: TRBV30
d_call: TRBD2

cdr3_nt: TGTGCCAGCAGTTTGGTGAGCGGACTGCCTTACAATGAGCAGTTCTTC
cdr3_aa: CASSLVSGLPYNEQFF
clone_size: many
j_call: TRBJ2-1
cdr3_length: 16
v_call: TRBV28
d_call: .

cdr3_nt: TGTGCCAGCAGCCCGACGGGACAGGGGGCGTACTCCTACGAGCAGTACTTC
cdr3_aa: CASSPTGQGAYSYEQYF
clone_size: many
j_call: TRBJ2-7
cdr3_length: 17
v_call: TRBV5-6
d_call: TRBD1

cdr3_nt: TGTGCCAGCAGCTACGGACAGGTGCTCGAGCAGTACTTC
cdr3_aa: CASSYGQVLEQYF
clone_size: many
j_call: TRBJ2-7
cdr3_length: 13
v_call: TRBV3-1
d_call: TRBD1

cdr3_nt: TGTGCCAGCGGCGGGACTAGCGGCGCAGATACGCAGTATTTT
cdr3_aa: CASGGTSGADTQYF
clone_size: few
j_call: TRBJ2-3
cdr3_length: 14
v_call: TRBV2
d_call: TRBD2

cdr3_nt: TGCAGTGCTAGGCCGGGGACTAGCGGAGAGACCCAGTACTTC
cdr3_aa: CSARPGTSGETQYF
clone_size: many
j_call: TRBJ2-5
cdr3_length: 14
v_call: TRBV20-1
d_call: TRBD2

cdr3_nt: TGTGCCAGCAGTTTGACAGTAAATAATCAGCCCCAGCATTTT
cdr3_aa: CASSLTVNNQPQHF
clone_size: many
j_call: TRBJ1-5
cdr3_length: 14
v_call: TRBV28
d_call: .

cdr3_nt: TGTGCCAGTAGTTCGCCACAGGGAATCCCCTACGAGCAGTACTTC
cdr3_aa: CASSSPQGIPYEQYF
clone_size: .
j_call: TRBJ2-7
cdr3_length: 15
v_call: TRBV19
d_call: .

cdr3_nt: TGTGCCAGCAGCCAAGTTAACGAGGCGGCACTATACAATGAGCAGTTCTTC
cdr3_aa: CASSQVNEAALYNEQFF
clone_size: many
j_call: TRBJ2-1
cdr3_length: 17
v_call: TRBV4-2
d_call: .

cdr3_nt: TGCGCCAGCAGCTTCGGACAGCCTACCGGGGAGCTGTTTTTT
cdr3_aa: CASSFGQPTGELFF
clone_size: many
j_call: TRBJ2-2
cdr3_length: 14
v_call: TRBV5-1
d_call: .

cdr3_nt: TGCAGTGCTAGGTCCCACAGCGGGAGGATGGCTAGCACAGATACGCAGTATTTT
cdr3_aa: CSARSHSGRMASTDTQYF
clone_size: many
j_call: TRBJ2-3
cdr3_length: 18
v_call: TRBV20-1
d_call: TRBD2

cdr3_nt: TGTGCCAGCAGCTTAGGTTACTCGGATGAGCAGTTCTTC
cdr3_aa: CASSLGYSDEQFF
clone_size: .
j_call: TRBJ2-1
cdr3_length: 13
v_call: TRBV11-2
d_call: .

cdr3_nt: TGTGCCAGCAGCTTAGCTAGCGGGCGGCGCGGGGAGCTGTTTTTT
cdr3_aa: CASSLASGRRGELFF
clone_size: many
j_call: TRBJ2-2
cdr3_length: 15
v_call: TRBV7-2
d_call: TRBD2

cdr3_nt: TGTGCCAGCAGCTCGGGACTAGCGGAGTACAATGAGCAGTTCTTC
cdr3_aa: CASSSGLAEYNEQFF
clone_size: few
j_call: TRBJ2-1
cdr3_length: 15
v_call: TRBV7-3
d_call: TRBD2

cdr3_nt: TGTGCCAGCAGCCAAACTATCTACGAGCAGTACTTC
cdr3_aa: CASSQTIYEQYF
clone_size: many
j_call: TRBJ2-7
cdr3_length: 12
v_call: TRBV7-9
d_call: .

cdr3_nt: TGTGCCAGCAGCTTAGCAGATCGGGTTGGCTACACCTTC
cdr3_aa: CASSLADRVGYTF
clone_size: .
j_call: TRBJ1-2
cdr3_length: 13
v_call: TRBV7-2
d_call: .

cdr3_nt: TGCGCCAGCAGCTCGACTAGCGCGAACACCGGGGAGCTGTTTTTT
cdr3_aa: CASSSTSANTGELFF
clone_size: many
j_call: TRBJ2-2
cdr3_length: 15
v_call: TRBV5-1
d_call: TRBD2

cdr3_nt: TGCGCCAGCAGCACCTGGACAGGGGACTATAATTCACCCCTCCACTTT
cdr3_aa: CASSTWTGDYNSPLHF
clone_size: .
j_call: TRBJ1-6
cdr3_length: 16
v_call: TRBV5-1
d_call: TRBD1

cdr3_nt: TGCGCCAGCGGTCGCCACTCTGGGGCCAACGTCCTGACTTTC
cdr3_aa: CASGRHSGANVLTF
clone_size: many
j_call: TRBJ2-6
cdr3_length: 14
v_call: TRBV10-2
d_call: .

cdr3_nt: TGTGCCAGCAGCTATGGACAGGGGCTGAATCAGCCCCAGCATTTT
cdr3_aa: CASSYGQGLNQPQHF
clone_size: many
j_call: TRBJ1-5
cdr3_length: 15
v_call: TRBV7-2
d_call: TRBD1

cdr3_nt: TGTGCCAGCAGTTATGTAGGGACCGAGGGGAACACCGGGGAGCTGTTTTTT
cdr3_aa: CASSYVGTEGNTGELFF
clone_size: once
j_call: TRBJ2-2
cdr3_length: 17
v_call: TRBV6-5
d_call: .

cdr3_nt: TGTGCCAGCAGCTTAGCAGTCGTTTCGGGAGCATACAATGAGCAGTTCTTC
cdr3_aa: CASSLAVVSGAYNEQFF
clone_size: .
j_call: TRBJ2-1
cdr3_length: 17
v_call: TRBV7-8
d_call: .

cdr3_nt: TGTGCCAGCAGCCCCGGGACAAATCCCCGGGAGCAGTACTTC
cdr3_aa: CASSPGTNPREQYF
clone_size: .
j_call: TRBJ2-7
cdr3_length: 14
v_call: TRBV5-6
d_call: .

cdr3_nt: TGTGCCAGCAGCTTAGGACAAAACGTAGAGCAGTTCTTC
cdr3_aa: CASSLGQNVEQFF
clone_size: many
j_call: TRBJ2-1
cdr3_length: 13
v_call: TRBV11-2
d_call: .

cdr3_nt: TGCAGTGCTCGTTCAACCGGGACTAGTCCAAACTACGAGCAGTACTTC
cdr3_aa: CSARSTGTSPNYEQYF
clone_size: .
j_call: TRBJ2-7
cdr3_length: 16
v_call: TRBV20-1
d_call: TRBD2

cdr3_nt: TGCAGTGCTATCTACAATGAGCAGTTCTTC
cdr3_aa: CSAIYNEQFF
clone_size: .
j_call: TRBJ2-1
cdr3_length: 10
v_call: TRBV20-1
d_call: .

cdr3_nt: TGCAGTGCTGTCGTTGGGACTAGCTACGAGCAGTACTTC
cdr3_aa: CSAVVGTSYEQYF
clone_size: many
j_call: TRBJ2-7
cdr3_length: 13
v_call: TRBV20-1
d_call: TRBD2

cdr3_nt: TGTGCCAGCAGCCAAACGCTGGAAGCTATCAAGCAGTACTTC
cdr3_aa: CASSQTLEAIKQYF
clone_size: .
j_call: TRBJ2-7
cdr3_length: 14
v_call: TRBV3-1
d_call: .

cdr3_nt: TGTGCCAGCAGCGGGATATTGGACATAACTAATGAAAAACTGTTTTTT
cdr3_aa: CASSGILDITNEKLFF
clone_size: .
j_call: TRBJ1-4
cdr3_length: 16
v_call: TRBV25-1
d_call: .